Here is one T cell receptor (beta chain) with its context. What it recognizes is unknown. The sample originates from a study of blood T cells in healthy people across ages. Study-level points and caveats: With donor CMV status unknown, expanded clonotype changes were possibly confounded. PBMCs that were unsorted prevented a conclusive naive versus antigen-experienced comparison. Diversity estimates drawn from one million T cells were deemed underestimates.

Then a second PCR, running roughly 7 to 11 cycles, was carried out with a sample-barcoded 5' primer and a J-beta primer mix. Every single cDNA molecule received a tag from a template-switch adaptor with 12 random nucleotides. TCRdb reprocessed the 5' RACE reads via MiXCR and lists one record per CDR3 protein. The profile shows roughly 1.6 million distinct CDR3 sequences, 30% to 40% of them singletons. Germline CDR1 reads DFQATT; CDR2 reads SNEGSKA (reference sequence). The CDR3 spans 15 residues. The sample comprised blood. The clonotype originates from a woman in her 30s in good health. V gene TRBV20-1 combines with J gene TRBJ2-7, with 9 bases identical to TRBD2. The J call may be in error: the DNA end matches TRBJ2-5 better. Here the CDR3 reads CSARVGGGAEETQYF. CDR3 coding DNA: TGCAGTGCTAGAGTCGGCGGGGGGGCCGAGGAGACCCAGTACTTC.